What follows is one TCR beta chain and its context. Its antigen is not known. The data were obtained in a study of beta chain features in type 1 diabetes. TCRB transcripts that were expressed got sequenced, as all of the isolated RNA had been reverse transcribed. Generated by immunoSEQ multiplex PCR, the TCRdb table keeps only in-frame clones and is missing some. The sample contains 150,000 to 170,000 clones, about a tenth of which appear only once. Study results and limitations: Whether HLA type affects TCRB rearrangement stayed undetermined in the present work. Among all four CD4+ subsets, Type 1 diabetes patients had TCRB CDR3s that were moderately but significantly shorter.

Blood was collected once per donor into heparin, averaging approximately 0.12 L. Purity exceeding 98% was reached by all sorted populations. The germline V gene has CDR1 GTSNPN and CDR2 SVGIG (reference sequence). V gave up 8 bases and J gave up 10 bases; unmatched junction bases: 10. The CDR3 is 12 residues long. The J gene is TRBJ1-2, the V gene TRBV30, with 10 bases fitting TRBD1. Sequenced sample: central memory CD4+ T cells from blood. The receptor was isolated from a man aged 25-45 years with type 1 diabetes. The chain's CDR3 is CARHGTGEAYTF. In DNA form, the CDR3 reads TGTGCCCGTCATGGGACAGGGGAGGCCTACACCTTC. The complete variable domain, with remaining parts taken from reference TRBV30 and TRBJ1-2, reads SQTIHQWPATLVQPVGSPLSLECTVEGTSNPNLYWYRQAAGRGLQLLFYSVGIGQISSEVPQNLSASRPQDRQFILSSKKLLLSDSGFYLCARHGTGEAYTFGSGTRLTVV.